Included here is one T cell receptor beta chain sequence, with context. This clonotype was seen more than once but under ten times. Its antigen is not yet known. No clone much larger than this one lies a single base away; base qualities are absent. This sample was included in a study of T cells in Graves' hyperthyroidism and ophthalmopathy (dated by TCRdb to about 2019). Context from the whole study: Peripheral blood samples were taken at initial diagnosis, before any treatment was given. To identify TCR V-J signatures that set the groups apart, the researchers used a discovery cohort of about a hundred patients, made up of 40 to 45 with Graves' ophthalmopathy and 55 to 65 with stable Graves' hyperthyroidism. An independent validation cohort of fewer than 20 hyperthyroidism patients and over 15 patients who later progressed to ophthalmopathy tested prospective prediction of ophthalmopathy. The roughly 99 discovery patients were divided at random into training and test sets in a 7:3 ratio. The study also compared thyroid tissue and blood T-cell repertoires from over 5 Graves' hyperthyroidism patients. After blood sampling, hyperthyroidism patients were treated with methimazole at a starting dose of 30 mg daily, and ophthalmopathy patients were treated with high-dose intravenous methylprednisolone. TCR Vbeta CDR3 sequencing of around 130 peripheral blood samples (around 45 ophthalmopathy, 75 to 85 hyperthyroidism and about 17 progressor patients) is reported in the paper. General findings and caveats noted by the study authors: Most expanded thyroid clonotypes (frequency above 0.001) were also detected in blood, suggesting blood repertoires may reflect thyroid immune responses. In validation, progression to ophthalmopathy was predicted by the model with 70.59% sensitivity and just over 72% specificity, a median of about 6.8 months before onset. In cross-validation, a model built on a 13 V-J signature told ophthalmopathy apart from stable hyperthyroidism with 87.88% sensitivity and roughly 82% specificity, and in testing the same model reached 80%/75%. No statistical method was used to fix the sample size in advance, and group allocation was not hidden from the investigators.

The junction shows trimming of 5 bases on V and 8 bases on J, plus 15 bases between the germline ends. CDR1 and CDR2, per the germline V gene, are SGHTA and FQGTGA. Including the terminal cysteine and phenylalanine, the CDR3 comprises 13 residues. Only the CDR3 DNA is retained, 39 bases long and in frame from the first base. TCR beta CDR3 regions were amplified from RNA transcripts. For the first round of RT-PCR on the TCR CDR3, the HTBI primer set was used together with the Qiagen OneStep RT-PCR kit. Libraries were constructed in a second round of multiplex PCR, after which size selection and purification were carried out. Libraries were sequenced paired-end with 100 bp reads on an Illumina HiSeq2000. For the original study's pipeline: SOAPnuke was used to process the raw data, removing reads that contained adapters or uncalled bases, had a mean Phred below 15, or lacked an exact match to the constant primer or identifier. High-quality paired reads were merged with COPE v1.2.5, and unique nucleotide sequences were defined as clonotypes. MiTCR v1.1 was used to align the clonotypes against IMGT TRBV, TRBD and TRBJ reference segments. The analysis included only V-J combinations with a frequency above 0.0001, which together covered approximately 99% of the repertoires. A TCS score was defined as the ratio between F50 (clonal expansion) and ExV (chaos), using BLOSUM62-based TCRdist between CDR3 peptides within each V-J. Welch's t-statistics and random forest reduced around 550 V-J features to about 13, which were used in a naive Bayes classifier (R e1071). Starting from the raw public reads, TCRdb applied fastp trimming at Q25, assembled clones with MiXCR and retained in-frame beta chains. A single entry per CDR3 protein holds the most common genes and DNA from its merged rows. These V and J calls rely on TCRdb rather than the paper's analysis. Across this sample there are 600,000 to 650,000 distinct CDR3 sequences, with around 15% seen only once. Around 4% of the sample belongs to the ten largest clones.

Stable Graves' hyperthyroidism was defined as the absence of progression to ophthalmopathy over 18 months of follow-up. Hyperthyroidism patients were newly diagnosed, with disease duration under 2 months, and aged 18 to 65 years. Patients with uncontrolled infections, other autoimmune diseases, pregnancy or lactation were excluded. Clinical symptoms, serum thyroxine and TRAb, thyroid ultrasound, and orbital computed tomography formed the basis for the diagnoses. Ficoll-Paque density gradient centrifugation was used to isolate PBMCs from about 9.4 ml of fresh peripheral blood. Total RNA was extracted using Trizol reagent, and RNA quality was assessed on an Agilent 2100 Bioanalyzer.

The specimen was blood. The V and J segments used are TRBV7-3 and TRBJ1-2, and the D gene may be TRBD1, 5 bases matching. The source of this sequence is a woman aged 30 to 39 with Graves' hyperthyroidism. The CDR3 region has the sequence CASSRDPMRGYTF. The sequenced DNA: TGTGCCAGCAGCCGGGACCCGATGCGGGGCTACACCTTC.